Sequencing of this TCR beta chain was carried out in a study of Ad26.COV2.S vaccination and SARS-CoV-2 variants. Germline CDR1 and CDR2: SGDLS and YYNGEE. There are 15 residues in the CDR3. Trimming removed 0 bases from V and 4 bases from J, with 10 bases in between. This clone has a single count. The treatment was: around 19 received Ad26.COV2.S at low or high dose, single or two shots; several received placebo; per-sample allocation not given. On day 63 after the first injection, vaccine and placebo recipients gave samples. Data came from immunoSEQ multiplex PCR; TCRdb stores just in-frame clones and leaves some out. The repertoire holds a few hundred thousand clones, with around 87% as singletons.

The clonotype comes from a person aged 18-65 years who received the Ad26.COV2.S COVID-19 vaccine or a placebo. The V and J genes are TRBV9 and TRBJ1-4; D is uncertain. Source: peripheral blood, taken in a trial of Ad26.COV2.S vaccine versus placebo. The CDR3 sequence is CASSVGLGYNEKLFF. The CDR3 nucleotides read TGTGCCAGCAGCGTAGGCCTGGGGTATAATGAAAAACTGTTTTTT.